The 18 T cell receptor beta chains given below trace back to one sample, sequenced in a study of T cells in localized non-small cell lung cancer. The assay was immunoSEQ multiplex PCR, and TCRdb's table has in-frame clones only and misses some. The sample yields approximately 67,000 clones, roughly four fifths seen once. The material sequenced was peripheral blood, taken before any cancer treatment. These TCRs come from an older female donor with stage I lung adenocarcinoma.

The chain combines TRBV2 with TRBJ2-2; no reliable D call. There are 11 residues in the CDR3. Deletions cut 6 bases from V and 5 bases from J, with 4 bases between. Germline CDR1 reads SNHLY; CDR2 reads FYNNEI. The CDR3 nucleotides are TGTGCCAGCAGCAGAACCGGGGAGCTGTTTTTT. As protein: CASSRTGELFF.

CDR3 nucleotides: TGTGCCAGCAGTTTATTTATAAGTTGGGATCAGCCCCAGCATTTT. Translated: CASSLFISWDQPQHF. This chain uses TRBV28 with TRBJ1-5; D remains unclear. This CDR3 comprises 15 residues. Trimming stripped 1 base from V and 5 bases from J, with 12 bases between. The germline V gene encodes CDR1 MDHEN and CDR2 SYDVKM.

The V call is TRBV27, the J call TRBJ2-2; no clear D gene. Germline values: CDR1 MNHEY, CDR2 SMNVEV (reference sequence). The CDR3 covers 13 residues. V was shortened by 0 bases and J by 4 bases, with 3 bases between the two germline ends. Here the CDR3 DNA reads TGTGCCAGCAGTTTATCGACCACCGGGGAGCTGTTTTTT. Encoded protein: CASSLSTTGELFF.

The J gene is TRBJ1-2, the V gene TRBV7-9; D perhaps matches TRBD1 (5 bases). V was trimmed by 5 bases and J by 8 bases, leaving 15 bases between them. Germline V gives CDR1 SEHNR, CDR2 FQNEAQ (reference sequence). The CDR3 extends over 13 amino acids. The CDR3 coding sequence is TGTGCCAGCAGCCACCCTGCAGGGATCGGCTACACCTTC. This sequence encodes CASSHPAGIGYTF.

The rearrangement uses TRBV5-1 and TRBJ1-1, with TRBD1 matching over 10 bases. The V gene end was trimmed by 0 bases and the J gene end by 4 bases; junction bases not matched to a gene: 6. The V gene's germline CDR1 is SGHRS and CDR2 YFSETQ. CDR3 length equals 16 residues. The CDR3 sequence is CASSLAKGTGATEAFF. CDR3 in DNA: TGCGCCAGCAGCTTGGCCAAAGGGACAGGGGCCACTGAAGCTTTCTTT.

CDR3 sequence: CASSVDPLSSYNEQFF. Written as DNA, the CDR3 is TGTGCCAGCAGCGTAGACCCCCTGAGCTCCTACAATGAGCAGTTCTTC. The chain carries TRBV9 and TRBJ2-1, with D hard to call. CDR1 SGDLS and CDR2 YYNGEE come from the germline V gene. Trimming stripped 0 bases from V and 0 bases from J, with 10 bases between. The CDR3 contains 16 residues.

The chain employs TRBV5-6 and TRBJ1-2; 9 bases fit TRBD1. The germline V gene encodes CDR1 SGHDT and CDR2 YYEEEE. The junction had 14 bases not matched to a gene; V was cut back by 4 bases and J by 7 bases. CDR3 size: 16 residues. CDR3 in amino acids: CASSMDRGNSRGGYTF. The DNA for the CDR3 is TGTGCCAGCAGCATGGACAGGGGCAACTCCAGAGGTGGCTACACCTTC.

V and J are TRBV10-3 and TRBJ2-3, with D possibly matching TRBD1 (5 bases). The CDR3 covers 15 residues. Trimming took 1 base from V and 6 from J, leaving 14 bases between them. Germline V gene data show CDR1 as ENHRY and CDR2 as SYGVKD. The chain's CDR3 is CAISELGQAGDTQYF. For the CDR3, the DNA is TGTGCCATCAGTGAGTTAGGGCAGGCAGGGGATACGCAGTATTTT.

V is TRBV19 and J is TRBJ1-1; D not certain. V lost 1 base and J 1 base, leaving 7 bases between the germline ends. Germline V CDR1 and CDR2: LNHDA, SQIVND (reference sequence). CDR3 size: 14 residues. This chain's CDR3 is CASSIGDPNTEAFF. In nucleotides, the CDR3 is TGTGCCAGTAGTATAGGGGATCCGAACACTGAAGCTTTCTTT.

This clone was counted a single time. The gene calls are TRBV6-1 and TRBJ1-1; D call uncertain. Germline V gene sequence: CDR1 MNHNS, CDR2 SASEGT. The CDR3 covers 12 residues. V dropped 5 bases and J dropped 5 bases, with 9 bases sitting between them. DNA of the CDR3: TGTGCCAGCAGTTCGATGGGGACTGAAGCTTTCTTT. Residues: CASSSMGTEAFF.

V is TRBV5-1 and J is TRBJ2-3, with 10 nucleotides matching TRBD1. J gave up 7 bases and V 1 base, and 6 bases lay outside the gene matches. This CDR3 has 15 residues. Germline-derived CDR1 and CDR2 are SGHRS and YFSETQ. CDR3 sequence: CASSLRTGGWNTQYF. The DNA for the CDR3 is TGCGCCAGCAGCTTGAGGACAGGGGGGTGGAATACGCAGTATTTT.

This chain links TRBV19 with TRBJ2-7; 14 bases map to TRBD2. Germline CDR1 is LNHDA and CDR2 is SQIVND (reference sequence). V shed 4 bases and J 4 bases; nucleotides not matched to a gene: 12. This CDR3 comprises 18 residues. The CDR3 nucleotides read TGTGCCAGTAGTACCAGCAAAGGGACTAGCGGGAGAGTATACGAGCAGTACTTC. Encoded protein: CASSTSKGTSGRVYEQYF.

V gene TRBV2 combines with J gene TRBJ2-7; D call uncertain. V was pared by 9 bases and J by 2 bases, with 11 bases between. This CDR3 is 12 amino acids long. CDR1 and CDR2 from the germline V gene are SNHLY and FYNNEI. CDR3 region: CASKGYTYEQYF. The CDR3 DNA sequence: TGTGCCAGTAAGGGATACACCTACGAGCAGTACTTC.

V usage is TRBV6-5 and J usage is TRBJ1-3; possibly TRBD1 for D (6 bases). The CDR3 spans 12 residues. The V and J ends lost 7 bases and 6 bases respectively, with 10 bases between them. Germline lookup yields CDR1 MNHEY and CDR2 SVGAGI. CDR3 residues: CASTSGVNTIYF. The CDR3 coding sequence is TGTGCCAGCACATCAGGGGTAAACACCATATATTTT.

The chain combines TRBV6-1 with TRBJ2-6, with D perhaps TRBD1 or TRBD2 (8 bases each). Germline CDR1 MNHNS, CDR2 SASEGT. The CDR3 is made up of 21 amino acids. V gave up 1 base and J gave up 4 bases, with 26 bases separating them. CDR3 sequence (DNA): TGTGCCAGCAGTGAAGGTGGCGCCGGACAGGGACTAGGTGTGGGGGCCAACGTCCTGACTTTC. Translation: CASSEGGAGQGLGVGANVLTF.

V is TRBV5-1 and J is TRBJ2-3, with D maybe TRBD2 (7 bases). The CDR3 extends over 15 amino acids. Germline V gene data show CDR1 as SGHRS and CDR2 as YFSETQ. Between the trimmed V and J ends, which lost 1 base and 7 bases, there was a span of 16 bases. The CDR3 DNA reads TGCGCCAGCAGCTTGACGGTGGGGGGGCCTTATACGCAGTATTTT. Protein: CASSLTVGGPYTQYF. Full variable domain (missing parts from reference TRBV5-1 and TRBJ2-3): KAGVTQTPRYLIKTRGQQVTLSCSPISGHRSVSWYQQTPGQGLQFLFEYFSETQRNKGNFPGRFSGRQFSNSRSEMNVSTLELGDSALYLCASSLTVGGPYTQYFGPGTRLTVL.

This clone came up once. The chain joins TRBV7-2 to TRBJ1-5, with 7 bases matching TRBD1. The junction had 7 bases not matched to a gene; V was cut back by 1 base and J by 7 bases. This CDR3 is built from 15 residues. CDR1 and CDR2 from the germline V gene are SGHTA and FQGNSA. The CDR3 here is CASSLEPAGGQPQHF. The CDR3 coding sequence is TGTGCCAGCAGCTTAGAGCCCGCAGGGGGACAGCCCCAGCATTTT. Full variable domain (outside the CDR3, taken from reference TRBV7-2 and TRBJ1-5): GAGVSQSPSNKVTEKGKDVELRCDPISGHTALYWYRQSLGQGLEFLIYFQGNSAPDKSGLPSDRFSAERTGGSVSTLTIQRTQQEDSAVYLCASSLEPAGGQPQHFGDGTRLSIL.

The chain has TRBV19 and TRBJ1-5; 10 nucleotides match TRBD1. Trimming removed 5 bases from V and 4 bases from J; junction bases left unmatched: 5. Germline assignment: CDR1 LNHDA and CDR2 SQIVND (reference sequence). The CDR3 has 15 residues. CDR3 sequence: CASSSVGQGNQPQHF. The DNA for the CDR3 is TGTGCCAGTAGTTCGGTGGGACAGGGGAATCAGCCCCAGCATTTT. The full variable domain, its missing parts supplied by reference TRBV19 and TRBJ1-5, is DGGITQSPKYLFRKEGQNVTLSCEQNLNHDAMYWYRQDPGQGLRLIYYSQIVNDFQKGDIAEGYSVSREKKESFPLTVTSAQKNPTAFYLCASSSVGQGNQPQHFGDGTRLSIL.